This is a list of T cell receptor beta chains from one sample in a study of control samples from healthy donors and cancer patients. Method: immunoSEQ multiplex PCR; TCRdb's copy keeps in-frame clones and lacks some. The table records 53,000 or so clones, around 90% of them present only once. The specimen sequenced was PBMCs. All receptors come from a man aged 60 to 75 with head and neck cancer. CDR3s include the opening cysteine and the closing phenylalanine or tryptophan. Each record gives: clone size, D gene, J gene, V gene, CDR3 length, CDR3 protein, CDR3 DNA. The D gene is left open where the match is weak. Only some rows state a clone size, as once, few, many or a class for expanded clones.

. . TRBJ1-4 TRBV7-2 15 CASSPRLATNEKLFF TGTGCCAGCAGCCCAAGACTTGCAACTAATGAAAAACTGTTTTTT
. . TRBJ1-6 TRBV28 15 CASSPPSGGPSPLHF TGTGCCAGCAGTCCTCCTTCGGGGGGACCTTCACCCCTCCACTTT
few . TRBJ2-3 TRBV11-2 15 CASSWLPGATDTQYF TGTGCCAGCAGCTGGTTACCCGGGGCGACAGATACGCAGTATTTT
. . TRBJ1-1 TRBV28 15 CASSMAGHTNTEAFF TGTGCCAGCAGTATGGCGGGACACACAAACACTGAAGCTTTCTTT
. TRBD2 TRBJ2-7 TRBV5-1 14 CASSLGSGTYEQYF TGCGCCAGCAGCTTGGGTAGCGGGACGTACGAGCAGTACTTC
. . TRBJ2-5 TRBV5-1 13 CASSSSPQETQYF TGCGCCAGCAGCTCGTCACCACAAGAGACCCAGTACTTC
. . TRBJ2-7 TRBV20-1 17 CSASGGSVSVTSYEQYF TGCAGTGCTAGTGGCGGTTCAGTATCAGTCACTTCCTACGAGCAGTACTTC
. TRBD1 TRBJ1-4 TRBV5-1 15 CASSVTGTVNEKLFF TGCGCCAGCAGCGTTACCGGGACAGTCAATGAAAAACTGTTTTTT
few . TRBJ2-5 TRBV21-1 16 CASSKDPGTGKGTQYF TGTGCCAGCAGTAAAGACCCCGGGACAGGGAAGGGGACCCAGTACTTC
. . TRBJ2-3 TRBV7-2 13 CASTRSLEDTQYF TGTGCCAGCACCCGCAGCTTAGAAGATACGCAGTATTTT
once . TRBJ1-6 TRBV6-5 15 CASSKRREDNSPLHF TGTGCCAGCAGTAAACGCAGGGAGGATAATTCACCCCTCCACTTT
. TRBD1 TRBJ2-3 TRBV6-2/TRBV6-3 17 CASSYTRDRPNTDTQYF TGTGCCAGCAGTTACACCCGGGACAGACCGAACACAGATACGCAGTATTTT
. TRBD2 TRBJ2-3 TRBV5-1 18 CASSLELAGGLGTDTQYF TGCGCCAGCAGCTTGGAACTAGCGGGGGGGCTCGGCACAGATACGCAGTATTTT
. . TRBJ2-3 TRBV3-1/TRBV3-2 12 CASSLTGGGPYF TGTGCCAGCAGCCTGACAGGTGGAGGTCCGTATTTT
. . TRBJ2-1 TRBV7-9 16 CASSTGWGLTYNEQFF TGTGCCAGCAGCACGGGCTGGGGACTTACCTACAATGAGCAGTTCTTC
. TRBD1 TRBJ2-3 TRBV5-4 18 CASSLAPWTGPITDTQYF TGTGCCAGCAGCTTGGCCCCCTGGACAGGTCCCATCACAGATACGCAGTATTTT
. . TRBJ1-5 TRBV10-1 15 CASSEFDSYNQPQHF TGCGCCAGCAGTGAGTTTGACAGCTACAATCAGCCCCAGCATTTT
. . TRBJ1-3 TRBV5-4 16 CASSLDVGSSGNTIYF TGTGCCAGCAGCTTGGACGTCGGATCCTCTGGAAACACCATATATTTT
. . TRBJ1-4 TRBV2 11 CASSLEDKLFF TGTGCCAGCAGTTTGGAAGACAAACTGTTTTTT
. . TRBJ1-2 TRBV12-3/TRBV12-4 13 CASSRPTGDGYTF TGTGCCAGCAGTCGACCGACAGGAGATGGCTACACCTTC
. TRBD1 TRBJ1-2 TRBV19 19 CASSTYNPLPGQDIYGYTF TGTGCCAGTAGTACTTACAATCCATTACCGGGACAGGATATCTATGGCTACACCTTC
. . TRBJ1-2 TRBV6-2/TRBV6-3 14 CASSHLSAGYGYTF TGTGCCAGCAGCCACCTATCAGCAGGGTATGGCTACACCTTC
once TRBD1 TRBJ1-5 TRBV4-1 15 CASSQVGQGFQPQHF TGCGCCAGCAGCCAAGTGGGACAGGGGTTCCAGCCCCAGCATTTT
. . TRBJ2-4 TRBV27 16 CASSLVGDRAKNIQYF TGTGCCAGCAGTTTAGTAGGGGATCGGGCCAAAAACATTCAGTACTTC
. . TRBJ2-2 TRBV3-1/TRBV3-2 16 CASSHYSGTNTGELFF TGTGCCAGCAGCCATTATAGCGGAACAAACACCGGGGAGCTGTTTTTT
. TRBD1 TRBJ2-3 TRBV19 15 CASSDRGASTDTQYF TGTGCCAGTAGTGACAGGGGTGCTAGCACAGATACGCAGTATTTT
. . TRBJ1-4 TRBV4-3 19 CASSQGPSSGQFVIEKLFF TGCGCCAGCAGCCAAGGCCCCTCATCCGGGCAGTTTGTTATTGAAAAACTGTTTTTT
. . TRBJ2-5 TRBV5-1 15 CASSLARGRAETQYF TGCGCCAGCAGCTTGGCACGGGGTCGGGCGGAGACCCAGTACTTC
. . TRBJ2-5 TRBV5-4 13 CASSPGLLETQYF TGTGCCAGCAGCCCCGGCCTGTTGGAGACCCAGTACTTC
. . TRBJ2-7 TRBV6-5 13 CASIRAGSYEQYF TGTGCCAGTATCAGGGCCGGCTCCTACGAGCAGTACTTC
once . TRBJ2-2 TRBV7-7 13 CASTPFGTGELFF TGTGCCAGCACACCCTTCGGGACCGGGGAGCTGTTTTTT
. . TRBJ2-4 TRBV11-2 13 CASSLVGEMAQYF TGTGCCAGCAGCCTAGTGGGGGAAATGGCTCAGTACTTC
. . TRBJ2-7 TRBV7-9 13 CASSSTGTYEQYF TGTGCCAGCAGCTCAACAGGCACATACGAGCAGTACTTC
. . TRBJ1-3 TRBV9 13 CASSTYPGNTIYF TGTGCCAGCAGCACGTACCCCGGAAACACCATATATTTT
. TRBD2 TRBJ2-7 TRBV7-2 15 CASSLGLAAPYEQYF TGTGCCAGCAGCTTAGGACTAGCGGCACCCTACGAGCAGTACTTC
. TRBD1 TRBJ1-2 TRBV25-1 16 CASSESGTGNWYGYTF TGTGCCAGCAGTGAATCAGGGACAGGGAATTGGTATGGCTACACCTTC
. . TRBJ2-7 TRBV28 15 CASSLSGAGSYEQYF TGTGCCAGCAGTTTATCAGGGGCTGGATCCTACGAGCAGTACTTC
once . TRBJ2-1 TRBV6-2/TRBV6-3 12 CASSSGYNEQFF TGTGCCAGCAGTTCGGGCTACAATGAGCAGTTCTTC
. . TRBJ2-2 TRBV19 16 CASSIFRTLERGELFF TGTGCCAGTAGTATTTTTAGGACTCTTGAGCGGGGGGAGCTGTTTTTT
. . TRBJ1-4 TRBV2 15 CASTLSGIRGEKLFF TGTGCCAGCACGCTATCCGGGATCCGAGGGGAAAAACTGTTTTTT
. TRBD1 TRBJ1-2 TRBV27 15 CASSSRTGWDYGYTF TGTGCCAGCAGTTCACGGACAGGGTGGGACTATGGCTACACCTTC
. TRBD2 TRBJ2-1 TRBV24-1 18 CATSDGSRASGKNNEQFF TGTGCCACCAGTGATGGGTCGAGGGCTAGCGGGAAGAACAATGAGCAGTTCTTC
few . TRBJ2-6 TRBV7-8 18 CASSRGGLDFSGANVLTF TGTGCCAGCAGCCGAGGGGGGCTAGACTTCTCTGGGGCCAACGTCCTGACTTTC
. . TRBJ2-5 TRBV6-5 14 CASSPSGGIGTQYF TGTGCCAGCAGTCCTAGTGGGGGGATCGGGACCCAGTACTTC
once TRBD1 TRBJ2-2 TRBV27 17 CASSLSMRTGGIGELFF TGTGCCAGCAGTTTATCAATGAGGACAGGGGGAATCGGGGAGCTGTTTTTT
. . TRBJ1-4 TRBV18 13 CASPQGTNEKLFF TGTGCCAGCCCCCAGGGAACTAATGAAAAACTGTTTTTT
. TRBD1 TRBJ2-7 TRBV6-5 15 CASSYRQGATYEQYF TGTGCCAGCAGTTACCGACAGGGAGCCACCTACGAGCAGTACTTC
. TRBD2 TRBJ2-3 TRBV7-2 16 CASSLDAGRAGDTQYF TGTGCCAGCAGCTTAGATGCCGGGAGGGCGGGGGATACGCAGTATTTT
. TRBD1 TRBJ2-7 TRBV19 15 CASSIGTGSSYEQYF TGTGCCAGTAGTATAGGGACAGGGTCGTCCTACGAGCAGTACTTC
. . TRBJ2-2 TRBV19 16 CASSIVTGSTTGELFF TGTGCCAGTAGTATAGTCACAGGCAGTACCACCGGGGAGCTGTTTTTT
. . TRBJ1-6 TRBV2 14 CASSGVLSRSPLHF TGTGCCAGCTCAGGGGTCCTATCGCGTTCACCCCTCCACTTT